This is a list of T cell receptor beta chains from one sample in a study of neoadjuvant nivolumab and ipilimumab in lung cancer. Assay used: immunoSEQ multiplex PCR; TCRdb lists only in-frame clones, some missing. In the table there are 24,000 or so clones, around 80% of which are singletons. Sequencing was performed on peripheral blood, taken before neoadjuvant nivolumab, alone or with ipilimumab. All receptors derive from an adult with non-small cell lung cancer. The CDR3 runs from the conserved cysteine through the conserved F or W. Each record gives: clone size, V gene, J gene, D gene, CDR3 protein, CDR3 DNA. D genes are given only for firm matches. Some rows mark clone size as missing; the rest say once, few, many or name a class of expanded clone.

>.|TRBV5-4|TRBJ2-5|.
CASSLEGPQETQYF
TGTGCCAGCAGCTTGGAGGGCCCTCAAGAGACCCAGTACTTC
>.|TRBV2|TRBJ2-7|.
CASSRLSPLSYEQYF
TGTGCCAGCAGTCGGCTTTCCCCCCTCTCCTACGAGCAGTACTTC
>.|TRBV5-1|TRBJ2-5|.
CASSKTWGPETQYF
TGCGCCAGCAGCAAGACTTGGGGGCCAGAGACCCAGTACTTC
>.|TRBV7-9|TRBJ2-7|TRBD2
CASSSAPGGSHEQYF
TGTGCCAGCAGCTCCGCCCCGGGGGGGTCCCACGAGCAGTACTTC
>.|TRBV5-1|TRBJ1-1|TRBD1
CASRTGTVNTEAFF
TGCGCCAGCCGAACAGGGACAGTGAACACTGAAGCTTTCTTT
>.|TRBV5-1|TRBJ2-2|.
CASSLGTAPGELFF
TGCGCCAGCAGCTTGGGGACAGCCCCCGGGGAGCTGTTTTTT
>.|TRBV5-6|TRBJ2-3|.
CASSLVSDTQYF
TGTGCCAGCAGCTTAGTATCAGATACGCAGTATTTT
>.|TRBV7-9|TRBJ1-1|.
CASSLGPGNTEAFF
TGTGCCAGCAGCCTAGGGCCAGGGAACACTGAAGCTTTCTTT
>.|TRBV6-4|TRBJ1-5|.
CASSESINQPQHF
TGTGCCAGCAGTGAAAGTATCAATCAGCCCCAGCATTTT
>.|TRBV2|TRBJ1-1|.
CASSEIQPLGANTEAFF
TGTGCCAGCAGTGAGATCCAGCCTCTAGGGGCGAACACTGAAGCTTTCTTT
>.|TRBV7-9|TRBJ2-3|.
CASSPRGGLTDTQYF
TGTGCCAGCAGCCCCAGGGGGGGGTTAACAGATACGCAGTATTTT
>few|TRBV29-1|TRBJ2-7|.
CSVVGRSSYEQYF
TGCAGCGTTGTGGGCAGGAGCTCCTACGAGCAGTACTTC
>.|TRBV7-3|TRBJ1-6|.
CASSLTRDYNSPLHF
TGTGCCAGCAGCTTAACCAGGGACTATAATTCACCCCTCCACTTT
>once|TRBV7-9|TRBJ1-2|TRBD1
CASSQGQGAEGYTF
TGTGCCAGCAGCCAAGGACAGGGGGCGGAAGGCTACACCTTC
>.|TRBV4-3|TRBJ1-1|.
CASSHMSPGDPEAFF
TGCGCCAGCAGCCATATGTCTCCAGGGGATCCTGAAGCTTTCTTT
>once|TRBV7-2|TRBJ2-7|.
CASRTGGLGYEQYF
TGTGCCAGCAGAACCGGTGGATTGGGCTACGAGCAGTACTTC
>.|TRBV13|TRBJ2-1|.
CASSPEGNEQFF
TGTGCCAGCAGCCCGGAAGGTAATGAGCAGTTCTTC
>.|TRBV29-1|TRBJ1-3|.
CSVEDWVGNTIYF
TGCAGCGTTGAAGATTGGGTAGGAAACACCATATATTTT
>.|TRBV18|TRBJ2-3|.
CASSPQRFTDTQYF
TGTGCCAGCTCACCACAGAGATTCACAGATACGCAGTATTTT
>.|TRBV2|TRBJ2-2|.
CASRKVNTGELFF
TGTGCCAGCAGGAAGGTGAACACCGGGGAGCTGTTTTTT
>.|TRBV6-1|TRBJ1-1|.
CATDGTTMNTEAFF
TGTGCCACCGACGGGACAACCATGAACACTGAAGCTTTCTTT
>once|TRBV5-4|TRBJ1-5|.
CASSLDGTGGPQHF
TGTGCCAGCAGCCTTGACGGGACGGGGGGGCCCCAGCATTTT
>.|TRBV6-1|TRBJ1-1|.
CASSGLFRSTEAFF
TGTGCCAGCAGTGGACTATTCCGGAGCACTGAAGCTTTCTTT
>.|TRBV19|TRBJ1-6|.
CASRGLESYNSPLHF
TGTGCCAGTCGGGGCCTCGAGTCCTATAATTCACCCCTCCACTTT
>few|TRBV28|TRBJ2-7|TRBD2
CASSQGLSEQYF
TGTGCCAGCAGTCAGGGACTATCCGAGCAGTACTTC
>few|TRBV28|TRBJ2-7|.
CASSFVNEQYF
TGTGCCAGCAGTTTTGTTAACGAGCAGTACTTC
>.|TRBV18|TRBJ2-7|TRBD2
CASSPLLAGGYEQYF
TGTGCCAGCTCACCATTACTAGCGGGGGGTTACGAGCAGTACTTC
>.|TRBV7-8|TRBJ2-7|TRBD1
CASSLAFGTYGQGENYEQYF
TGTGCCAGCAGCTTAGCGTTCGGAACGTATGGACAGGGGGAAAACTACGAGCAGTACTTC
>.|TRBV27|TRBJ1-1|.
CASSLREENTEAFF
TGTGCCAGCAGTTTAAGGGAAGAGAACACTGAAGCTTTCTTT
>.|TRBV7-8|TRBJ1-5|TRBD1
CASSSTGVVQPQHF
TGTGCCAGCAGCTCAACAGGGGTAGTTCAGCCCCAGCATTTT
>once|TRBV5-1|TRBJ2-5|TRBD1
CASSFTGGRGETQYF
TGCGCCAGCAGCTTTACAGGGGGCAGGGGTGAGACCCAGTACTTC
>once|TRBV19|TRBJ2-3|.
CASSGRDPTSTDTQYF
TGTGCCAGTAGTGGCCGGGACCCTACTAGCACAGATACGCAGTATTTT
>once|TRBV6-1|TRBJ2-7|.
CASSRGPEYEQYF
TGTGCCAGCAGTAGGGGTCCGGAGTACGAGCAGTACTTC
>few|TRBV5-1|TRBJ2-7|.
CASSLTSRHEQYF
TGCGCCAGCAGCTTGACCTCAAGGCACGAGCAGTACTTC
>few|TRBV10-3|TRBJ1-2|.
CAISESNREGGYTF
TGTGCCATCAGTGAGTCGAACAGGGAGGGTGGCTACACCTTC
>.|TRBV19|TRBJ1-1|.
CASIAGTLNTEAFF
TGTGCCAGTATCGCCGGGACATTGAACACTGAAGCTTTCTTT
>.|TRBV6-5|TRBJ1-5|TRBD1
CASSGQGARQPQHF
TGTGCCAGCAGCGGACAGGGGGCCAGGCAGCCCCAGCATTTT
>.|TRBV4-1|TRBJ2-1|TRBD2
CASSQEKAGVSYNEQFF
TGCGCCAGCAGCCAAGAGAAAGCGGGGGTCTCCTACAATGAGCAGTTCTTC